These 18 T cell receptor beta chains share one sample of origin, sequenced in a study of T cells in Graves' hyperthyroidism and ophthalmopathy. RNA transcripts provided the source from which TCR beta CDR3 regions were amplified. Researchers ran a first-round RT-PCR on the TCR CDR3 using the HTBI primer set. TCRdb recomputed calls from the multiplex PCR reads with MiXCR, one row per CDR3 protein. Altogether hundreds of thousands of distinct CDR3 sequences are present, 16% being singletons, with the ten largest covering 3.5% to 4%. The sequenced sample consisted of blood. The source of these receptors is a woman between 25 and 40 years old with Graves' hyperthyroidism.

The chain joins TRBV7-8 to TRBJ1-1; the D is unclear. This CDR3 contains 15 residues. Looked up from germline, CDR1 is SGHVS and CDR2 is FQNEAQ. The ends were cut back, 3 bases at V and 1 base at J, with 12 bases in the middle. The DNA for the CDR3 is TGTGCCAGCAGCTTTGGGCAGGCGACGAACACTGAAGCTTTCTTT. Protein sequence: CASSFGQATNTEAFF.

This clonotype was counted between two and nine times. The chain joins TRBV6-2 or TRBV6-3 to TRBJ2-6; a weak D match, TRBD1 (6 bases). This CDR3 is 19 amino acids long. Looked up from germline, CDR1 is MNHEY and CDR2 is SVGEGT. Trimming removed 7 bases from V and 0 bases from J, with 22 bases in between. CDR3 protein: CASNLWWQQGSSGANVLTF. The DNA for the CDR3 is TGTGCCAGCAATCTTTGGTGGCAACAGGGATCCTCTGGGGCCAACGTCCTGACTTTC.

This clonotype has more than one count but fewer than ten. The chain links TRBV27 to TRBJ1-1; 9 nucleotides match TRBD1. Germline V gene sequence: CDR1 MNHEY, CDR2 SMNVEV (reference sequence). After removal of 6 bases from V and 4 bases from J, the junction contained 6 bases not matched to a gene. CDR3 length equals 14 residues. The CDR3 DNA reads TGTGCCAGCAGCCGGACAGGGGTGACCACTGAAGCTTTCTTT. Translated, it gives CASSRTGVTTEAFF.

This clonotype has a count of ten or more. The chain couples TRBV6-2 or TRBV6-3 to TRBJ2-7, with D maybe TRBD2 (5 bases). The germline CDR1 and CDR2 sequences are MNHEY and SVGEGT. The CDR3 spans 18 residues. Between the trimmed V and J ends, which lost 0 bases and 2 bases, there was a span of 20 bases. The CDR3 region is CASSYSIRIRDYTYEQYF. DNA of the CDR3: TGTGCCAGCAGTTACTCGATTCGGATTCGAGACTACACCTACGAGCAGTACTTC.

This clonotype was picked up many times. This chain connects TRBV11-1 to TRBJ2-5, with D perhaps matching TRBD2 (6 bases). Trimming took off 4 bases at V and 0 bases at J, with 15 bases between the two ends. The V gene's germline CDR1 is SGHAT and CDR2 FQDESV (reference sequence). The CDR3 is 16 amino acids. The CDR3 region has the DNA TGTGCCAGCAGCTCTCCCTTCCGGGACTACCAAGAGACCCAGTACTTC. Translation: CASSSPFRDYQETQYF.

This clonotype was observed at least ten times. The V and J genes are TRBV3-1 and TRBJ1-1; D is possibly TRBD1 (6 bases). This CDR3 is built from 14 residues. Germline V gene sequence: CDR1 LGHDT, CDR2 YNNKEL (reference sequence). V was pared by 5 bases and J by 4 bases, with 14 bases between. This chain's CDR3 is CASSRGVWSTEAFF. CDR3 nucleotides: TGTGCCAGCAGCAGGGGGGTTTGGAGCACTGAAGCTTTCTTT.

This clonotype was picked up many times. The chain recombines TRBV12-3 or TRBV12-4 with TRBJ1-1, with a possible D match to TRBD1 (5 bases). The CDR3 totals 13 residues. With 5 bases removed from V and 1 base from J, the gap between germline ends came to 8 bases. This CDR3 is CASSPTANTEAFF. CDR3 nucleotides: TGTGCCAGCAGTCCGACAGCGAACACTGAAGCTTTCTTT.

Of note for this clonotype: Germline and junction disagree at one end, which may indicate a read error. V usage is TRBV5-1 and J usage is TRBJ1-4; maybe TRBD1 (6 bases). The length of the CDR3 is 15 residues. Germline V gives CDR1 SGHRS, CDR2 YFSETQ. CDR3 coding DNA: TGTGCCAGCAGCTCTCCTGGACAGAGTAATGAAAAACTGTTTTTT. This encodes CASSSPGQSNEKLFF.

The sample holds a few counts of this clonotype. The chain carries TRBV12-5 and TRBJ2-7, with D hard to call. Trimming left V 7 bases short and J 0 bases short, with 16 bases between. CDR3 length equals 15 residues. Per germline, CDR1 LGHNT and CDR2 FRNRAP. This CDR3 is CASASAKDSSYEQYF. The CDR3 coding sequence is TGTGCTAGTGCATCAGCAAAGGATAGCTCCTACGAGCAGTACTTC.

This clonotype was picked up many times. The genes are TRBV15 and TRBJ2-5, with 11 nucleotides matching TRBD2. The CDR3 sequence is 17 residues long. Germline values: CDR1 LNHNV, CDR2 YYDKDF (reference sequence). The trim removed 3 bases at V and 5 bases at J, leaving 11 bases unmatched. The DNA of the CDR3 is TGTGCCACCAGCAGGGCTCTTATAGCGGGAGGGCTTGAGACCCAGTACTTC. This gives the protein CATSRALIAGGLETQYF. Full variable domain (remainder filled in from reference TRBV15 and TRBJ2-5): DAMVIQNPRYQVTQFGKPVTLSCSQTLNHNVMYWYQQKSSQAPKLLFHYYDKDFNNEADTPDNFQSRRPNTSFCFLDIRSPGLGDTAMYLCATSRALIAGGLETQYFGPGTRLLVL.

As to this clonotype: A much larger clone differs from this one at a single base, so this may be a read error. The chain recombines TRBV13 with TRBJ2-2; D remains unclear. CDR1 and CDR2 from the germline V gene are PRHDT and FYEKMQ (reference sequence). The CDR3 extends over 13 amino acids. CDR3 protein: CAGSFRWAGELFF. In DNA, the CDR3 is TGTGCCGGCAGCTTCCGGTGGGCCGGGGAGCTGTTTTTT.

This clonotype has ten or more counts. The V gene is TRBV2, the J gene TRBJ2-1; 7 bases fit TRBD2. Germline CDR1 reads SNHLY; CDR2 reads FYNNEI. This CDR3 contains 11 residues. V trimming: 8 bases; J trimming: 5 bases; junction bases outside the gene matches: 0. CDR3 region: CASREDNEQFF. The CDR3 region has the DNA TGTGCCAGCCGGGAGGACAATGAGCAGTTCTTC.

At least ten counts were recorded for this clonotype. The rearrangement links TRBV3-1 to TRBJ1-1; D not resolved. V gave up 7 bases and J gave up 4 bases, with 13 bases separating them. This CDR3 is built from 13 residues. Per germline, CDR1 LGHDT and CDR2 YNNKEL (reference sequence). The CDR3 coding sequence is TGTGCCAGCAATCAAGAGGGTATCACTGAAGCTTTCTTT. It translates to CASNQEGITEAFF.

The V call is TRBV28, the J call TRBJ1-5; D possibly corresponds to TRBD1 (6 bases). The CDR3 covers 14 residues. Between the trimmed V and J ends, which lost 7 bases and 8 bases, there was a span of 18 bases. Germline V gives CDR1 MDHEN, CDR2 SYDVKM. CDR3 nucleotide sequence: TGTGCCAGCACCCCATCAGGGGCCGGAAAGCCCCAGCATTTT. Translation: CASTPSGAGKPQHF.

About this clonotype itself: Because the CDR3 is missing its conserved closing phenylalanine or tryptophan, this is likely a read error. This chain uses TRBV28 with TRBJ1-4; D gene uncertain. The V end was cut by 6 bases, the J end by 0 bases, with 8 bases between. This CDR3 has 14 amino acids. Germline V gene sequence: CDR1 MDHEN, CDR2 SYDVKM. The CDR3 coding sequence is TGTGCCAGCAGCCTAGGAGCAACTAATGAAAAACTGTTTTCT. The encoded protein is CASSLGATNEKLFS.

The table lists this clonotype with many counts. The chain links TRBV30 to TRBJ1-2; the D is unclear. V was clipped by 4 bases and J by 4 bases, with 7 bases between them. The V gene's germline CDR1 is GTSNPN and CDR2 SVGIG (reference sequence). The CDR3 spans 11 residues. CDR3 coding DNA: TGTGCCTGGACCCGAGGCTATGGCTACACCTTC. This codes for CAWTRGYGYTF.

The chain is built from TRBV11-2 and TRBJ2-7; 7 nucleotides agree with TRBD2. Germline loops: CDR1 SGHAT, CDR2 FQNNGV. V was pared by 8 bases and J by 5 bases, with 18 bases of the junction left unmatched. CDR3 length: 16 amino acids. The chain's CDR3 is CASGLTGGRAGHEQYF. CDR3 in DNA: TGTGCCAGCGGCCTCACTGGGGGGAGGGCGGGCCACGAGCAGTACTTC.

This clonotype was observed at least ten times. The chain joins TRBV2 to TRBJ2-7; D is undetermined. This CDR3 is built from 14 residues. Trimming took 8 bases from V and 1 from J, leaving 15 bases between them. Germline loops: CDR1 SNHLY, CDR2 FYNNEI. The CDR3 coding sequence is TGTGCCAGCCTGTCGGGTGGCATATCCTACGAGCAGTACTTC. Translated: CASLSGGISYEQYF.